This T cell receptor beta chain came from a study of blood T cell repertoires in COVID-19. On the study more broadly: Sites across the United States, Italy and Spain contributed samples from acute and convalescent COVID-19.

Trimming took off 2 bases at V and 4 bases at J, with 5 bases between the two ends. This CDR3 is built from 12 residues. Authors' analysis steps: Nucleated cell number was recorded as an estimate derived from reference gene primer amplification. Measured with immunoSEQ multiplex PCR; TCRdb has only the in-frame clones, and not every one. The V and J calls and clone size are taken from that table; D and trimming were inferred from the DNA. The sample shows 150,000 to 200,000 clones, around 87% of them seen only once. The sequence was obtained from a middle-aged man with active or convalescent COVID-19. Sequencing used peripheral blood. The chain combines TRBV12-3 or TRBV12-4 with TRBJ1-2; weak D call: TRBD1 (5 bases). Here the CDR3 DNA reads TGTGCCAGCAGTTTACAGGGCTATGGCTACACCTTC. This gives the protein CASSLQGYGYTF.